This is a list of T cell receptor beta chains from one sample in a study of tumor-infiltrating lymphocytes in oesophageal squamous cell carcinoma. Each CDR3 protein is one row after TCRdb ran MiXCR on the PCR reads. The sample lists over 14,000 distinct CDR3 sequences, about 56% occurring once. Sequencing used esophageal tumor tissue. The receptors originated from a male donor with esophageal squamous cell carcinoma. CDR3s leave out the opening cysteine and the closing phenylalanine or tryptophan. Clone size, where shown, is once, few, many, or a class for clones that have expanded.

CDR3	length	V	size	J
ASSKGTGGTGELF	13	TRBV7-9	medium-sized	TRBJ2-2
ASSPGTVGLEQY	12	TRBV6-6	.	.
ASSSDRDTEAF	11	TRBV2	few	TRBJ1-1
ASSTNPVTGHLGQF	14	TRBV7-2	.	TRBJ2-1
ASRTSGANNEQF	12	TRBV10-2	.	TRBJ2-1
ASSPAESYNEQY	12	TRBV6-1	many	.
ASSLEYNEQF	10	TRBV28	.	TRBJ2-1
ASSPLLSSGRARTYNEQY	18	TRBV12-3/TRBV12-4	.	TRBJ2-4
ASSFTNTDTQY	11	TRBV7-7	many	TRBJ2-3
ASSLNGRGETQY	12	TRBV7-3	.	.
ASSSSHSYEQY	11	TRBV7-6	large	TRBJ2-7
ATSDNSANYNEQF	13	TRBV24-1	few	TRBJ2-1
ASSLTQGASGELF	13	TRBV7-3	.	.
ASSPGTGSYEQY	12	TRBV7-2	.	.
ASTDREVNEQY	11	TRBV28	.	.
ASSSGLGFTQY	11	TRBV27	many	TRBJ2-5
ATYRGGDYNEQF	12	TRBV27	few	TRBJ2-1
SAASGSMYEQY	11	TRBV20-1	.	.
ASSLLASEGEQY	12	TRBV7-2	.	TRBJ2-4
ASSLAVGSNYEQY	13	TRBV7-6	.	TRBJ2-7
ASSLDRWMAKNIQY	14	TRBV7-2	.	.
ASSEGWHPRETQY	13	TRBV6-1	once	TRBJ2-5
ASSPSREGAGEQY	13	TRBV12-3/TRBV12-4	medium-sized	TRBJ2-7
ASSLYGQNTEAF	12	TRBV28	once	TRBJ1-1
ASSILGLSTGELF	13	TRBV19	.	TRBJ2-2
ASSLGGTGGNEQF	13	TRBV7-2	few	.
ASSPTRVANEQF	12	TRBV7-2	.	.
ASSKGFFEQY	10	TRBV6-1	medium-sized	TRBJ2-7
ASSSNNQPQH	10	TRBV6-1	.	TRBJ1-5
ASSLTGNTEAF	11	TRBV7-6	.	TRBJ1-1
ASSRTSGRTSSYNEQF	16	TRBV11-1	.	TRBJ2-1
ASNPRGSGGDYGYT	14	TRBV6-1	few	TRBJ1-2
ASRPGGSGNQPQH	13	TRBV7-2	.	TRBJ1-5
AISGGQGFYGYT	12	TRBV10-3	many	TRBJ1-2
ASSRSGSNEQY	11	TRBV7-6	.	.
ASSPSGDTYNEQY	13	TRBV12-3/TRBV12-4	medium-sized	.
ASSQGLAGVRNEQF	14	TRBV6-1	.	TRBJ2-1
AISVSSSGRNTGELF	15	TRBV10-3	medium-sized	TRBJ2-2
ASSELGSGDEKLF	13	TRBV6-1	.	TRBJ1-4
ASSVHGGSQY	10	TRBV7-2	medium-sized	TRBJ2-5
ASSLQTGLNYGYT	13	TRBV6-2/TRBV6-3	.	.
ASSLSVYEQY	10	TRBV12-3/TRBV12-4	medium-sized	TRBJ2-7
ASSQGGDERF	10	TRBV7-6	.	TRBJ2-7
ASSLGSSGNYNEQF	14	TRBV7-2	.	TRBJ2-1
ASSLGRTSGYNEQF	14	TRBV7-2	few	TRBJ2-1
ASSQRGYEQY	10	TRBV10-2	.	.
ASSLGASGRVRAKQNEQF	18	TRBV7-6	.	.
ASSLARGRLTDTQY	14	TRBV7-4	.	TRBJ2-3
ATRSTRTTGELF	12	TRBV24-1	.	TRBJ2-2
ASSLGGGLETQY	12	TRBV7-9	.	TRBJ2-5
ASSLDRSVAAEQY	13	TRBV7-9	many	TRBJ2-5
ATWLVAGGNQETQY	14	TRBV6-6	few	.
ASSKTQGAGETQY	13	TRBV7-9	.	TRBJ2-5
ASSEIVEAF	9	TRBV6-1	.	TRBJ1-1
ASRNRDSLVDGYT	13	TRBV6-5	.	.
ASSLDHFSYNEQY	13	TRBV7-6	.	TRBJ2-5
ASSENWSGAF	10	TRBV6-1	medium-sized	TRBJ1-1